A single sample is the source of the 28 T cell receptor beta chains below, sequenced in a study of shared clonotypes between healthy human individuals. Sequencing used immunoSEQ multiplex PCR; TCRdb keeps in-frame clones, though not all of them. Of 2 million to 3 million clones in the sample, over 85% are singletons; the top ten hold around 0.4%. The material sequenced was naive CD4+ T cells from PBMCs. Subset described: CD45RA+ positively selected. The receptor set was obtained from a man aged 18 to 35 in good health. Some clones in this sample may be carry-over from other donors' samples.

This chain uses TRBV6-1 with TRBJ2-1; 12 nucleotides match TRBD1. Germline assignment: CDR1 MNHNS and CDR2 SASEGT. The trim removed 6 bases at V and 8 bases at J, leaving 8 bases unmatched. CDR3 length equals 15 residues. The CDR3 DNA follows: TGTGCCAGCAGCCCCGGGACAGGGGGCCTCTATGAGCAGTTCTTC. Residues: CASSPGTGGLYEQFF.

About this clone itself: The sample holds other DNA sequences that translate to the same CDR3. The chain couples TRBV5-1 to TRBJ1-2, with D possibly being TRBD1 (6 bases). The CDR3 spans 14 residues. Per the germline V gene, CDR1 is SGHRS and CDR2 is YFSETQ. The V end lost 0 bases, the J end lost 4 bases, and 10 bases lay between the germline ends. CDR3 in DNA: TGCGCCAGCAGCTTGGATCCGGACAGCTATGGCTACACCTTC. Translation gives CASSLDPDSYGYTF.

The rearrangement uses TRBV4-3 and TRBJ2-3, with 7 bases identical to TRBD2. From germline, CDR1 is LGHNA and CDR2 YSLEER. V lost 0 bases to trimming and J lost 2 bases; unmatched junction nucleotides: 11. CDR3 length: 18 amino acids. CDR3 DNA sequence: TGCGCCAGCAGCCAAGATATGGGCGGGAGCGCCTACACAGATACGCAGTATTTT. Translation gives CASSQDMGGSAYTDTQYF.

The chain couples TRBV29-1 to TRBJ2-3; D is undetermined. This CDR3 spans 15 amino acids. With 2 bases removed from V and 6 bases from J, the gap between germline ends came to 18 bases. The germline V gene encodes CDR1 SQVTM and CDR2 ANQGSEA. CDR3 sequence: CSVENWADSRDTQYF. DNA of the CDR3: TGCAGCGTTGAAAATTGGGCAGATTCGAGGGATACGCAGTATTTT.

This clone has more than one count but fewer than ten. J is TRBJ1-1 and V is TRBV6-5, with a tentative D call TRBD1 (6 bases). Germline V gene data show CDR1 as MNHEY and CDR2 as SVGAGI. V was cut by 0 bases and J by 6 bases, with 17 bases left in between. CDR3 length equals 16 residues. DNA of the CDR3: TGTGCCAGCAGTTACTCCCTCAACAGGGTGAAGGCTGAAGCTTTCTTT. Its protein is CASSYSLNRVKAEAFF.

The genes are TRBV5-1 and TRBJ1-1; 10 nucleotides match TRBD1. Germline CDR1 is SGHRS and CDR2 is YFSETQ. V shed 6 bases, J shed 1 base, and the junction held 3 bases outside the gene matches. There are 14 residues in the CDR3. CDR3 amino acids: CASNRDRGNTEAFF. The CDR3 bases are TGCGCCAGCAACCGGGACAGGGGGAACACTGAAGCTTTCTTT.

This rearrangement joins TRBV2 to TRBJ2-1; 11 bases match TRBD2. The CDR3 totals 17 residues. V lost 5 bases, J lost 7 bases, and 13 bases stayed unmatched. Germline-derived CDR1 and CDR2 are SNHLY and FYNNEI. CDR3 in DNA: TGTGCCAGCAGTCCTCTTCTAGCGGGAGGAAACCTTAATGAGCAGTTCTTC. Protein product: CASSPLLAGGNLNEQFF.

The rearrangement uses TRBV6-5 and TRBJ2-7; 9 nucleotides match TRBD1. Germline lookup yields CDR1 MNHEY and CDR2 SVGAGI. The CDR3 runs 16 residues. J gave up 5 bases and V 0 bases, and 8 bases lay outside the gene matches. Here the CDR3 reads CASSYSPGQGLDEQYF. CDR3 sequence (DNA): TGTGCCAGCAGTTACTCACCGGGACAGGGTTTGGACGAGCAGTACTTC.

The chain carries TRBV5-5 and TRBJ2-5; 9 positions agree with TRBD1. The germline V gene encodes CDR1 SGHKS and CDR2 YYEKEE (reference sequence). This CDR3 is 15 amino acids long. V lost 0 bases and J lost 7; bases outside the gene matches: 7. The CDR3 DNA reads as TGTGCCAGCAGCTTGGGTTCCGGGACAGGGATGACCCAGTACTTC. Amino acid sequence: CASSLGSGTGMTQYF. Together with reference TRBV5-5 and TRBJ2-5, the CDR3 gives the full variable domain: DAGVTQSPTHLIKTRGQQVTLRCSPISGHKSVSWYQQVLGQGPQFIFQYYEKEERGRGNFPDRFSARQFPNYSSELNVNALLLGDSALYLCASSLGSGTGMTQYFGPGTRLLVL.

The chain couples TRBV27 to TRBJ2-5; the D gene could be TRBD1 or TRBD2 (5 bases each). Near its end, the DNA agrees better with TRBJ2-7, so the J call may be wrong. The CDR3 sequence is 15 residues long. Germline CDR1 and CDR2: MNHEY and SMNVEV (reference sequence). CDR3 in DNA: TGTGCCAGCAGGGGTGGGGACCGGAGCTCCTACGAGCAGTACTTC. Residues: CASRGGDRSSYEQYF.

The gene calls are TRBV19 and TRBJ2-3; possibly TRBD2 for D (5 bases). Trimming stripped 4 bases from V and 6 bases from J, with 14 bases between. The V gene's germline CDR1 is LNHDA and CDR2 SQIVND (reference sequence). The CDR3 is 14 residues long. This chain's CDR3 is CASSRSSWEDTQYF. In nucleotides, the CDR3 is TGTGCCAGTAGTAGGTCCTCGTGGGAGGATACGCAGTATTTT.

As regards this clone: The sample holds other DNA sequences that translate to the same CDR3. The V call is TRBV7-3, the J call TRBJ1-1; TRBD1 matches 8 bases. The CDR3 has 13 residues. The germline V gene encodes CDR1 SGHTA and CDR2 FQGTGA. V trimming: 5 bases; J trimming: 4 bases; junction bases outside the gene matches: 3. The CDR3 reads CASSPTGGTEAFF. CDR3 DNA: TGTGCCAGCAGCCCCACAGGGGGCACTGAAGCTTTCTTT.

The CDR3 reads CASRVPLAKNIQYF. CDR3 bases: TGCGCCAGCAGGGTCCCACTAGCCAAAAACATTCAGTACTTC. V gene TRBV23-1 combines with J gene TRBJ2-4; D gene ambiguous. TRBV23-1 has ORF status, its function being uncertain. Trimming took 6 bases from V and 0 from J, leaving 9 bases between them. The CDR3 contains 14 residues.

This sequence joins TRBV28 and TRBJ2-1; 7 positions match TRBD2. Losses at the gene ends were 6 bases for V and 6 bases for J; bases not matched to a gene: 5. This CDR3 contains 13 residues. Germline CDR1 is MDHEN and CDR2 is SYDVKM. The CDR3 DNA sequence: TGTGCCAGCAGGCAAGGACTAGTCAATGAGCAGTTCTTC. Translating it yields CASRQGLVNEQFF.

CDR3 coding DNA: TGTGCCAGCAGCTTATACGGGACAGGCTTCACAGATACGCAGTATTTT. This translates into CASSLYGTGFTDTQYF. The chain uses TRBV7-3 and TRBJ2-3, with TRBD1 identical over 8 bases. The CDR3 has 16 amino acids. Germline V gene lookup returns CDR1 SGHTA and CDR2 FQGTGA. The V and J ends lost 2 bases and 2 bases, in that order; junction bases with no gene match: 6.

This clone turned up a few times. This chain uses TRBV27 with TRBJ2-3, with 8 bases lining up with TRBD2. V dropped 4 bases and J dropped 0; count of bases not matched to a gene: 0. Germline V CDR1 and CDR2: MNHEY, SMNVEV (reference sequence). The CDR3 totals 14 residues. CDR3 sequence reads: CASSSSGSTDTQYF. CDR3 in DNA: TGTGCCAGCAGTTCTAGCGGGAGCACAGATACGCAGTATTTT.

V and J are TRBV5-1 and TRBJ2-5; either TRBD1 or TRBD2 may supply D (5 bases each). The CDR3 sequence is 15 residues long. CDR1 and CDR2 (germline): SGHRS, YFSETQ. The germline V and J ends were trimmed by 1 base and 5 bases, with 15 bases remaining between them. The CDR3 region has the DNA TGCGCCAGCAGCTTGAATACCGGGACCGAGGAGACCCAGTACTTC. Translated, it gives CASSLNTGTEETQYF.

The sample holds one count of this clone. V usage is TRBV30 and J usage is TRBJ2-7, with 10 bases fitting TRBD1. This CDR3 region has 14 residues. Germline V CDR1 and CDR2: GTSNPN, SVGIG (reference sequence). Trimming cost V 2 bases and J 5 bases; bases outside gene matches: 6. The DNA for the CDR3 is TGTGCCTGGAGTTCCGGGACAGGGGCCCACGAGCAGTACTTC. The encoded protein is CAWSSGTGAHEQYF.

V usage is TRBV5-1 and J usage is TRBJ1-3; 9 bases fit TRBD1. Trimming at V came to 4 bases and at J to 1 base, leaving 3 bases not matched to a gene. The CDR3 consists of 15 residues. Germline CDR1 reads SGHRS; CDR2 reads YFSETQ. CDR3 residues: CASSVQGASGNTIYF. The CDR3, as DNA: TGCGCCAGCAGCGTACAGGGGGCTTCTGGAAACACCATATATTTT. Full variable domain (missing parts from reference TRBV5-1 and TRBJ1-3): KAGVTQTPRYLIKTRGQQVTLSCSPISGHRSVSWYQQTPGQGLQFLFEYFSETQRNKGNFPGRFSGRQFSNSRSEMNVSTLELGDSALYLCASSVQGASGNTIYFGEGSWLTVV.

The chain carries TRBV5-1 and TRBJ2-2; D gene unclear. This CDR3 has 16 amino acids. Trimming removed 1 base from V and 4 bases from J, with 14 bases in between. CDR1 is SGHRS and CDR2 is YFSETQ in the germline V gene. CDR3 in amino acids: CASSLLVDPSTGELFF. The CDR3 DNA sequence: TGCGCCAGCAGCTTGCTGGTGGACCCTTCCACCGGGGAGCTGTTTTTT.

The CDR3 sequence: CASTHSGRALSYNEQFF. The CDR3 DNA follows: TGCGCCAGCACCCATAGCGGGAGGGCCCTCTCCTACAATGAGCAGTTCTTC. This chain uses TRBV5-1 with TRBJ2-1; TRBD2 agrees at 11 bases. The V gene end was trimmed by 6 bases and the J gene end by 0 bases; junction bases not matched to a gene: 8. The CDR3 has 17 residues. Germline CDR1 is SGHRS and CDR2 is YFSETQ. The variable domain in full, with the rest retrieved from reference TRBV5-1 and TRBJ2-1, is KAGVTQTPRYLIKTRGQQVTLSCSPISGHRSVSWYQQTPGQGLQFLFEYFSETQRNKGNFPGRFSGRQFSNSRSEMNVSTLELGDSALYLCASTHSGRALSYNEQFFGPGTRLTVL.

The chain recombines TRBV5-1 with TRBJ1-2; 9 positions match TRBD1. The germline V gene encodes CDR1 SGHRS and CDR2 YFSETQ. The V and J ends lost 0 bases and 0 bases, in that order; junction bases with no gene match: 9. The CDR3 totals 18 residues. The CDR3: CASSLAGTGLGANYGYTF. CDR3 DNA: TGCGCCAGCAGCTTGGCAGGGACAGGGTTGGGAGCTAACTATGGCTACACCTTC.

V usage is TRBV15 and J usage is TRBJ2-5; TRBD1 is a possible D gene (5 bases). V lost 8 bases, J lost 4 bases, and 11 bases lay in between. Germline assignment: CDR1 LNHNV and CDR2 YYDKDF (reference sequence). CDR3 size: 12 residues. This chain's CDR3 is CATQTQGETQYF. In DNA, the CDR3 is TGTGCCACCCAAACTCAGGGAGAGACCCAGTACTTC.

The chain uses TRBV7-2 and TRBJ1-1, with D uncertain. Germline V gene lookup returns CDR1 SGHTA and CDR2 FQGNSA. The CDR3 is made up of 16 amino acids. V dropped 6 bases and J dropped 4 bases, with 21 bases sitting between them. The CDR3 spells CASRPPGPRVGTEAFF. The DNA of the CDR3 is TGTGCCAGCAGACCCCCCGGACCCCGAGTAGGCACTGAAGCTTTCTTT.

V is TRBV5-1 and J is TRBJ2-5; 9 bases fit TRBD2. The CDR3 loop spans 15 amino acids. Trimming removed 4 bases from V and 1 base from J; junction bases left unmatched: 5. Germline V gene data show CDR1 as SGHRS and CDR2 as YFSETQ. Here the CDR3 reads CASSPGSGSQETQYF. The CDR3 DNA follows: TGCGCCAGCAGCCCGGGTAGCGGGAGCCAAGAGACCCAGTACTTC.

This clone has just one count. CDR3 amino acids: CASSQVGTGYYNEQFF. CDR3 in DNA: TGCGCCAGCAGCCAAGTTGGGACAGGGTACTACAATGAGCAGTTCTTC. V and J are TRBV4-1 and TRBJ2-1; 9 positions match TRBD1. The CDR3 consists of 16 residues. Trimming removed 1 base from V and 3 bases from J; junction bases left unmatched: 4. The germline V gene encodes CDR1 MGHRA and CDR2 YSYEKL.

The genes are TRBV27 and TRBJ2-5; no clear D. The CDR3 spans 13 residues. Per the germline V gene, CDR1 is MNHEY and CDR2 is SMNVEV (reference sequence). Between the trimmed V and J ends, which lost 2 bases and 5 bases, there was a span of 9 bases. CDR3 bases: TGTGCCAGCAGTTTAGATCATCGGGAGACCCAGTACTTC. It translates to CASSLDHRETQYF.

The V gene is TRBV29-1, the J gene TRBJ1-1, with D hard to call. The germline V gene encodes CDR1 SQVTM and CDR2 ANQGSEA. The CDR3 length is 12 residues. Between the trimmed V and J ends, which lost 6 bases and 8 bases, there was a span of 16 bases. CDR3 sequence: CSVIPGSTEAFF. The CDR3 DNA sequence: TGCAGCGTGATCCCGGGGAGCACGGAAGCTTTCTTT.